Following are 21 T cell receptor beta chains from one sample sequenced in a study of post-analysis software for immune sequencing data. The TCR beta cDNA libraries contained unique molecular identifiers. Each CDR3 protein gets one entry after TCRdb re-called the PCR reads with MiXCR. Among more than 500,000 distinct CDR3 sequences listed, 34% were seen once. Study outcomes and limitations: TRBV5-6, TRBV5-1 and TRBV20-1 belonged to a set of five TRBV segments that were more frequent in patients than controls.

Their antigen targets remain unknown. Sequenced material: blood. The source of these receptors is a girl aged 2-17 years with multiple sclerosis.

The rearrangement uses TRBV7-8 and TRBJ2-7; D remains ambiguous. Per germline, CDR1 SGHVS and CDR2 FQNEAQ. The CDR3 spans 16 residues. The V gene lost 0 bases and the J gene lost 0 bases, with 12 bases spanning the gap. CDR3 in DNA: TGTGCCAGCAGCTTAGCGGCGGCTGCAAACTCCTACGAGCAGTACTTC. Translating it yields CASSLAAAANSYEQYF.

This chain joins TRBV12-3 or TRBV12-4 and TRBJ2-7; D possibly corresponds to TRBD1 (7 bases). V was cut by 4 bases and J by 0 bases, with 25 bases left in between. This CDR3 comprises 19 residues. CDR3 DNA sequence: TGTGCCAGCAGTTCAACCGTGGGGGGAAACAGGGGATCCTCCTACGAGCAGTACTTC. Encoded protein: CASSSTVGGNRGSSYEQYF.

This clonotype appeared many times. The chain is built from TRBV12-3 or TRBV12-4 and TRBJ1-2, with D perhaps TRBD1 (6 bases). The V end lost 2 bases, the J end lost 4 bases, and 11 bases lay between the germline ends. This CDR3 is built from 14 residues. Written as DNA, the CDR3 is TGTGCCAGCAGTTTATACAGGGTGGGCTATGGCTACACCTTC. It codes for CASSLYRVGYGYTF.

There are a few counts of this clonotype. V gene TRBV9 combines with J gene TRBJ2-3, with D possibly TRBD2 on 6 matching bases. Germline CDR1 and CDR2: SGDLS and YYNGEE. Between the trimmed V and J ends, which lost 0 bases and 1 base, there was a span of 9 bases. CDR3 length: 15 amino acids. CDR3 region: CASSVGRDGTDTQYF. The CDR3 DNA sequence: TGTGCCAGCAGCGTAGGGCGGGATGGCACAGATACGCAGTATTTT.

For this clonotype: One end of the junction does not line up with germline, which may come from a read error. The CDR3: CASSPRDMNTDAFF. In DNA, the CDR3 is TGTGCCAGCAGCCCCAGAGACATGAACACTGATGCTTTCTTT. The chain is built from TRBV7-9 and TRBJ1-1; D gene uncertain. Germline CDR1 SEHNR, CDR2 FQNEAQ (reference sequence). The CDR3 spans 14 residues. Variable domain in full (rest from reference TRBV7-9 and TRBJ1-1): DTGVSQNPRHKITKRGQNVTFRCDPISEHNRLYWYRQTLGQGPEFLTYFQNEAQLEKSRLLSDRFSAERPKGSFSTLEIQRTEQGDSAMYLCASSPRDMNTDAFFGQGTRLTVV.

In this sample, this clonotype turned up a few times. This chain links TRBV20-1 with TRBJ2-5; 7 bases fit TRBD1. The last part of the DNA fits TRBJ2-7 better; the J call may be wrong. This CDR3 has 14 amino acids. Germline CDR1 and CDR2: DFQATT and SNEGSKA (reference sequence). CDR3 protein: CSARDPGDRNEQYF. The CDR3, as DNA: TGCAGTGCTAGAGATCCCGGGGACAGAAACGAGCAGTACTTC.

The V call is TRBV9, the J call TRBJ1-2, with D possibly matching TRBD1 (5 bases). The ends were cut back, 0 bases at V and 4 bases at J, with 16 bases in the middle. Per germline, CDR1 SGDLS and CDR2 YYNGEE. This CDR3 has 16 residues. The CDR3 coding sequence is TGTGCCAGCAGCGTAGGGGCCCGGGGGATTGGCTATGGCTACACCTTC. Translation: CASSVGARGIGYGYTF.

The V call is TRBV20-1, the J call TRBJ2-7; 9 positions match TRBD1. Germline trimming cut 5 bases from V and 2 bases from J; bases unmatched to any gene: 7. The CDR3 covers 14 residues. In germline, CDR1 is DFQATT, CDR2 SNEGSKA (reference sequence). CDR3 sequence: CSAPDRGRAYEQYF. The DNA for the CDR3 is TGCAGTGCTCCGGACAGGGGTAGAGCCTACGAGCAGTACTTC.

The V gene is TRBV11-2, the J gene TRBJ1-5; unclear D gene. The CDR3 length is 13 residues. From germline, CDR1 is SGHAT and CDR2 FQNNGV. V lost 0 bases to trimming and J lost 7 bases, with 7 bases between them. CDR3 sequence: CASSLDFRQPQHF. The CDR3 nucleotides are TGTGCCAGCAGCTTAGATTTCCGACAGCCCCAGCATTTT. The variable domain in full, with the rest retrieved from reference TRBV11-2 and TRBJ1-5, is EAGVAQSPRYKIIEKRQSVAFWCNPISGHATLYWYQQILGQGPKLLIQFQNNGVVDDSQLPKDRFSAERLKGVDSTLKIQPAKLEDSAVYLCASSLDFRQPQHFGDGTRLSIL.

This clonotype was seen only a few times. This chain links TRBV9 with TRBJ2-1; D is unclear. Germline assignment: CDR1 SGDLS and CDR2 YYNGEE. V shed 6 bases and J shed 0 bases, with 10 bases lying between them. The CDR3 contains 14 residues. DNA of the CDR3: TGTGCCAGCAAAAGCGCGAGCTCCTACAATGAGCAGTTCTTC. Translation: CASKSASSYNEQFF.

V usage is TRBV5-6 and J usage is TRBJ2-5, with D possibly called TRBD1 or TRBD2 (5 bases each). Germline V CDR1 and CDR2: SGHDT, YYEEEE. This CDR3 has 16 residues. V was pared by 3 bases and J by 1 base, with 16 bases between. The CDR3 DNA follows: TGTGCCAGCAGCTACTATGGGGACGGTCGCCAAGAGACCCAGTACTTC. This translates into CASSYYGDGRQETQYF.

The chain uses TRBV14 and TRBJ1-2; D possibly corresponds to TRBD1 (5 bases). CDR3 length equals 15 residues. V was pared by 6 bases and J by 11 bases, with 25 bases between. Germline CDR1 and CDR2: SGHDN and FVKESK. CDR3 in DNA: TGTGCCAGCAGTCCACCGGGACGCGGAAACCTTGGTTACACCTTC. It codes for CASSPPGRGNLGYTF.

About this clonotype itself: A much larger clone differs by one base, so this may be a read error. This chain connects TRBV20-1 to TRBJ1-4; D call uncertain. Germline lookup yields CDR1 DFQATT and CDR2 SNEGSKA (reference sequence). The CDR3 sequence is 13 residues long. The CDR3 reads CSAGGRRNEKRFF. The CDR3 DNA follows: TGCAGTGCCGGAGGGCGGCGTAATGAAAAACGGTTTTTT.

There are a few counts of this clonotype. The chain couples TRBV5-5 to TRBJ2-2, with a possible D match to TRBD1 (5 bases). The V gene lost 2 bases and the J gene lost 5 bases, with 19 bases spanning the gap. This CDR3 contains 17 residues. CDR1 is SGHKS, CDR2 YYEKEE, per germline (reference sequence). The CDR3 sequence: CASSLIRVRVGTGELFF. CDR3 nucleotide sequence: TGTGCCAGCAGCTTAATTCGGGTCAGGGTTGGGACCGGGGAGCTGTTTTTT. Using reference TRBV5-5 and TRBJ2-2 for the parts outside the CDR3, the full variable domain is DAGVTQSPTHLIKTRGQQVTLRCSPISGHKSVSWYQQVLGQGPQFIFQYYEKEERGRGNFPDRFSARQFPNYSSELNVNALLLGDSALYLCASSLIRVRVGTGELFFGEGSRLTVL.

The chain couples TRBV5-1 to TRBJ1-6; 10 positions match TRBD1. The CDR3 sequence is 14 residues long. Losses at the gene ends were 4 bases for V and 10 bases for J; bases not matched to a gene: 5. Germline V lookup: CDR1 SGHRS, CDR2 YFSETQ. CDR3 loop: CASSGGQGWSPLHF. Here the CDR3 DNA reads TGCGCCAGCAGCGGGGGACAGGGGTGGTCACCCCTCCACTTT.

This clonotype was observed a handful of times. The chain is built from TRBV12-3 or TRBV12-4 and TRBJ1-1; D ambiguous. CDR3 size: 15 residues. V shed 7 bases and J shed 0 bases, with 15 bases lying between them. CDR3 DNA: TGTGCCAGCACCCGAACGGCGGGCTTGAACACTGAAGCTTTCTTT. This sequence encodes CASTRTAGLNTEAFF.

The chain couples TRBV5-6 to TRBJ2-1, with 7 bases aligning to TRBD2. There are 14 residues in the CDR3. J lost 7 bases, V lost 2 bases, and 6 bases had no gene match. The germline V gene encodes CDR1 SGHDT and CDR2 YYEEEE. The CDR3 nucleotides read TGTGCCAGCAGCTTCCGACTAGCTGAAAATGAGCAGTTCTTC. Its protein is CASSFRLAENEQFF.

This clonotype appeared a few times. This sequence joins TRBV7-2 and TRBJ1-5; no reliable D call. The CDR3 spans 15 residues. V lost 1 base to trimming and J lost 6 bases, with 13 bases between them. Germline V gene lookup returns CDR1 SGHTA and CDR2 FQGNSA. The CDR3 DNA sequence: TGTGCCAGCAGCTTAGATGGTAGGGCTGGTCAGCCCCAGCATTTT. It codes for CASSLDGRAGQPQHF.

This clonotype was seen only a few times. The gene calls are TRBV27 and TRBJ2-5; D remains unclear. The V gene lost 1 base and the J gene lost 7 bases, with 13 bases spanning the gap. The CDR3 loop spans 14 amino acids. Germline V gene sequence: CDR1 MNHEY, CDR2 SMNVEV (reference sequence). The CDR3 DNA sequence: TGTGCCAGCAGTTTATACATCGAGGAAGGGACCCAGTACTTC. Its protein is CASSLYIEEGTQYF.

This clonotype occurred a few times. This rearrangement joins TRBV3-1 to TRBJ1-2, with D perhaps TRBD1 (5 bases). V was shortened by 2 bases and J by 8 bases, with 6 bases between the two germline ends. Germline loops: CDR1 LGHDT, CDR2 YNNKEL (reference sequence). This CDR3 contains 11 residues. CDR3 in DNA: TGTGCCAGCAGCCAACGGGGGGGCTACACCTTC. Residues: CASSQRGGYTF.

This clonotype was detected only a few times. V gene TRBV2 combines with J gene TRBJ2-2; 13 bases match TRBD2. V gave up 4 bases and J gave up 5 bases; unmatched junction bases: 7. The germline CDR1 and CDR2 sequences are SNHLY and FYNNEI. The CDR3 length is 17 residues. The CDR3 here is CASSAPAGLAGTGELFF. CDR3 nucleotides: TGTGCCAGCAGTGCCCCCGCGGGACTAGCGGGGACCGGGGAGCTGTTTTTT. Full variable domain (remainder filled in from reference TRBV2 and TRBJ2-2): EPEVTQTPSHQVTQMGQEVILRCVPISNHLYFYWYRQILGQKVEFLVSFYNNEISEKSEIFDDQFSVERPDGSNFTLKIRSTKLEDSAMYFCASSAPAGLAGTGELFFGEGSRLTVL.